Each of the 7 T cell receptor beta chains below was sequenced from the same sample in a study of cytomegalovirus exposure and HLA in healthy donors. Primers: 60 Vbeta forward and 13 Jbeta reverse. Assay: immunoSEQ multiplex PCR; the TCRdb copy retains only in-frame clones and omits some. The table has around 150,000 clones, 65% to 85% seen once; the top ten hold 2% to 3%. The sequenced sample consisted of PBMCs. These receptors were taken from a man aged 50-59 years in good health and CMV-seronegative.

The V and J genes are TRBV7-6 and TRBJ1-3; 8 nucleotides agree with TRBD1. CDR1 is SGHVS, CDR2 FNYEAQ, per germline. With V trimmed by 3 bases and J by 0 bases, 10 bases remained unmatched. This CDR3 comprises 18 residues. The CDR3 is CASSFWTGQDSSGNTIYF. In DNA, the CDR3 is TGTGCCAGCAGCTTTTGGACGGGACAGGACAGCTCTGGAAACACCATATATTTT.

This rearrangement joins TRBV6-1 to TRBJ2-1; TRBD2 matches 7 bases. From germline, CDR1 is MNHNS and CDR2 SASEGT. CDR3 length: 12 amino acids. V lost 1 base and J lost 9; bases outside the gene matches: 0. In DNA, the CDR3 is TGTGCCAGCAGTGAAGGGGGGGGTGAGCAGTTCTTC. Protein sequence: CASSEGGGEQFF.

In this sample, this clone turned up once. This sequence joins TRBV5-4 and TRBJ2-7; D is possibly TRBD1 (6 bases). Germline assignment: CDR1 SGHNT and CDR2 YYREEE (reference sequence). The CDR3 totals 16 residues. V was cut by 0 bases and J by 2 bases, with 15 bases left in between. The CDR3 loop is CASSLDRGSSTYEQYF. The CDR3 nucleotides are TGTGCCAGCAGCTTGGATAGGGGGTCTTCCACCTACGAGCAGTACTTC.

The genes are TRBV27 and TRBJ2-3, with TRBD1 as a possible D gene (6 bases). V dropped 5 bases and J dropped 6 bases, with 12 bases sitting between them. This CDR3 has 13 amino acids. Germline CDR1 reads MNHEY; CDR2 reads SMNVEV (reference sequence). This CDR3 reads CASSLGTSDTQYF. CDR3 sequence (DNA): TGTGCCAGCAGTCTGGGGACAAGCGATACGCAGTATTTT.

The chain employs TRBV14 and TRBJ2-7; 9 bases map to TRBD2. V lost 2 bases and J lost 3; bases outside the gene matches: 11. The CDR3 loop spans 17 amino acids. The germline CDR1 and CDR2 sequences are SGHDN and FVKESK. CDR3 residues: CASSQRVAGDLIYEQYF. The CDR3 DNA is TGTGCCAGCAGCCAAAGAGTAGCGGGGGACCTTATCTACGAGCAGTACTTC.

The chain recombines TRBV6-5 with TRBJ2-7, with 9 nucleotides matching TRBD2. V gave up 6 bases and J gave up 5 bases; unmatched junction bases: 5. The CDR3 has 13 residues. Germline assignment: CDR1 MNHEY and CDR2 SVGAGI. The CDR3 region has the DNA TGTGCCAGCAGCTTAGCGGGAGAGGACGAGCAGTACTTC. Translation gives CASSLAGEDEQYF.

The CDR3 nucleotides read TGTGCCTGGAGTGTACACCTTAATGGAGCTTTCTTT. Residues: CAWSVHLNGAFF. The chain couples TRBV30 to TRBJ1-1; D is unresolved. Trimming removed 0 bases from V and 10 bases from J, with 12 bases in between. Germline CDR1 GTSNPN, CDR2 SVGIG (reference sequence). This CDR3 is 12 amino acids long.